This paragraph covers one TCR beta chain sequence. Its specificity is not known. Sorted subsets were CFSE-labeled and cultured approximately 5 days with allogeneic dendritic cells. Method: immunoSEQ multiplex PCR; TCRdb's copy keeps in-frame clones and lacks some. In the table there are over 20,000 clones, roughly 85% of which are singletons. This sample was included in a study of regulatory dendritic cells for organ transplantation. General study points: Regulatory dendritic cells appeared to expand memory CD8+ clones less than mature ones.

The TCR sequence derives from a human donor in good health. The source material was naive CD4+ T cells from blood cultured with regulatory dendritic cells. Stated subset: CD45RA+ naive T cells.

CDR3 protein: CASSLINGRGYTF. CDR3 nucleotide sequence: TGTGCCAGCAGTTTGATTAACGGGCGTGGCTACACCTTC. The chain carries TRBV27 and TRBJ1-2; D unclear. The CDR3 has 13 residues. The ends were cut back, 3 bases at V and 7 bases at J, with 12 bases in the middle. CDR1 and CDR2 (germline): MNHEY, SMNVEV (reference sequence).